The 5 T cell receptor beta chains listed next were all sequenced from one sample in a study of cytomegalovirus exposure and HLA in healthy donors. Use of 60 Vbeta and 13 Jbeta primers characterized the PCR. Some clones are missing from TCRdb's copy, which holds only in-frame ones; the method was immunoSEQ multiplex PCR. The table shows some 120,000 clones, with around 64% occurring only once. Specimen: PBMCs. The receptor source for this set is a woman in her 30s in good health and CMV-seronegative.

V is TRBV27 and J is TRBJ2-7, with D hard to call. Trimming took 3 bases from V and 2 from J, leaving 8 bases between them. CDR1 is MNHEY and CDR2 is SMNVEV in the germline V gene (reference sequence). The CDR3 spans 13 residues. The CDR3 DNA reads as TGTGCCAGCAGTTTTGGAGTCCCCTACGAGCAGTACTTC. Translated, it gives CASSFGVPYEQYF.

The chain links TRBV6-1 to TRBJ2-2; 11 bases match TRBD1. The trim removed 4 bases at V and 6 bases at J, leaving 4 bases unmatched. The CDR3 runs to 15 residues. Germline V gene sequence: CDR1 MNHNS, CDR2 SASEGT. The CDR3 DNA is TGTGCCAGCAGTGCACCGGGACAGGGGGCCGGGGAGCTGTTTTTT. Encoded protein: CASSAPGQGAGELFF.

This clone was counted only a few times. The genes are TRBV9 and TRBJ2-1, with a tentative D call TRBD1 (5 bases). The ends were cut back, 0 bases at V and 2 bases at J, with 9 bases in the middle. Germline V lookup: CDR1 SGDLS, CDR2 YYNGEE. This CDR3 is built from 15 residues. The CDR3 DNA follows: TGTGCCAGCAGCGTAGGACAGCTCCCCTACAATGAGCAGTTCTTC. Translation: CASSVGQLPYNEQFF.

V usage is TRBV7-3 and J usage is TRBJ2-3; 7 bases are shared with TRBD2. Per germline, CDR1 SGHTA and CDR2 FQGTGA. J was trimmed by 0 bases and V by 5 bases; bases with no gene match: 11. The CDR3 contains 17 residues. Here the CDR3 reads CASSTQNAGASTDTQYF. The CDR3 DNA is TGTGCCAGCAGCACCCAAAACGCGGGAGCTAGCACAGATACGCAGTATTTT.

There are a few counts of this clone. This chain uses TRBV30 with TRBJ2-1; 10 bases match TRBD1. The germline V gene encodes CDR1 GTSNPN and CDR2 SVGIG (reference sequence). V trimming: 7 bases; J trimming: 6 bases; junction bases outside the gene matches: 6. The CDR3 length is 13 residues. The CDR3 sequence: CASTGTGVNEQFF. In DNA form, the CDR3 reads TGTGCCTCCACCGGGACAGGGGTCAATGAGCAGTTCTTC.